The 31 T cell receptor beta chains given below trace back to one sample, sequenced in a study of blood T cell repertoires in COVID-19. This table comes from immunoSEQ multiplex PCR, and its TCRdb copy is limited to in-frame clones, with some not included. Among 200,000 to 300,000 clones listed, roughly 85% were seen once. Sequencing was performed on peripheral blood. Receptors originate from a woman younger than 35 with acute or convalescent COVID-19.

The chain joins TRBV6-6 to TRBJ1-5; D possibly corresponds to TRBD1 (6 bases). This CDR3 spans 14 amino acids. Per germline, CDR1 MNHNY and CDR2 SVGAGI (reference sequence). Trimming pared 10 bases from V and 2 bases from J, leaving 15 bases between. The chain's CDR3 is CAIGQPGGNQPQHF. The CDR3 DNA sequence: TGTGCCATCGGACAGCCAGGCGGCAATCAGCCCCAGCATTTT.

CDR3 sequence (DNA): TGTGCCACCGTATCCCCGGGACAGGGCTACGAGCAGTACTTC. Amino acids: CATVSPGQGYEQYF. V usage is TRBV28 and J usage is TRBJ2-7; 9 bases fit TRBD1. CDR1 and CDR2 (germline): MDHEN, SYDVKM. V was pared by 10 bases and J by 3 bases, with 10 bases of the junction left unmatched. The CDR3 runs to 14 residues.

The chain uses TRBV15 and TRBJ1-1; TRBD1 agrees at 7 bases. The CDR3 totals 14 residues. After removal of 5 bases from V and 7 bases from J, the junction contained 10 bases not matched to a gene. In germline, CDR1 is LNHNV, CDR2 YYDKDF (reference sequence). CDR3 in amino acids: CATSARTGKDEAFF. As DNA, the CDR3 is TGTGCCACCAGCGCCCGGACAGGTAAAGATGAAGCTTTCTTT.

Only a few counts were recorded for this clone. This chain connects TRBV27 to TRBJ1-1; D is perhaps TRBD1 (5 bases). The CDR3 is made up of 14 amino acids. Trimming took 2 bases from V and 3 from J, leaving 10 bases between them. CDR1 is MNHEY, CDR2 SMNVEV, per germline (reference sequence). CDR3 protein: CASSLRRGHTEAFF. The CDR3 DNA is TGTGCCAGCAGTTTAAGGAGGGGACACACTGAAGCTTTCTTT.

This clone was counted a few times. V gene TRBV12-5 combines with J gene TRBJ2-5; 10 nucleotides match TRBD2. Germline CDR1 is LGHNT and CDR2 is FRNRAP. V gave up 0 bases and J gave up 3 bases; unmatched junction bases: 10. This CDR3 spans 18 amino acids. The CDR3 region is CASGLVIRTSGREETQYF. The DNA of the CDR3 is TGTGCTAGTGGTTTGGTAATCCGGACTAGCGGACGAGAAGAGACCCAGTACTTC.

The J gene is TRBJ2-2, the V gene TRBV6-2 or TRBV6-3; 14 bases line up with TRBD2. Trimming at V came to 6 bases and at J to 5 bases, leaving 5 bases not matched to a gene. Germline values: CDR1 MNHEY, CDR2 SVGEGT. CDR3 length: 16 residues. The CDR3 region has the DNA TGTGCCAGCAGCGTTGGACTAGCGGGAGGAACCGGGGAGCTGTTTTTT. As protein: CASSVGLAGGTGELFF.

CDR3 region: CASSLIRSTLSETQYF. The CDR3 DNA follows: TGTGCCAGCAGCTTAATCCGATCTACTTTATCAGAGACCCAGTACTTC. The J gene is TRBJ2-5, the V gene TRBV7-9, with D unresolved. Germline assignment: CDR1 SEHNR and CDR2 FQNEAQ (reference sequence). The CDR3 is 16 residues long. Trimming took 2 bases from V and 4 from J, leaving 17 bases between them.

V gene TRBV10-1 combines with J gene TRBJ2-3, with 9 nucleotides matching TRBD2. In germline, CDR1 is WNHNN, CDR2 SYGVQD (reference sequence). Unmatched junction bases numbered 5, after V lost 3 bases and J lost 4 bases. The CDR3 is made up of 15 amino acids. The CDR3 DNA follows: TGCGCCAGCAGTGACTCTGTAGCGGGGGCAGATACGCAGTATTTT. Translated: CASSDSVAGADTQYF.

The J gene is TRBJ2-1, the V gene TRBV5-1; D gene uncertain. This CDR3 region has 15 residues. Germline V CDR1 and CDR2: SGHRS, YFSETQ. V was clipped by 0 bases and J by 0 bases, with 7 bases between them. CDR3 region: CASSLDYNSYNEQFF. The CDR3 DNA reads as TGCGCCAGCAGCTTGGATTACAACTCCTACAATGAGCAGTTCTTC.

This clone was recorded a few times. The chain is built from TRBV2 and TRBJ2-3, with 9 positions matching TRBD2. This CDR3 is 19 amino acids long. Losses at the gene ends were 0 bases for V and 1 base for J; bases not matched to a gene: 11. Germline V lookup: CDR1 SNHLY, CDR2 FYNNEI. The CDR3 nucleotides read TGTGCCAGCAGTGAAGCAGTTGCGGGAGGGTTCTTTCGCACAGATACGCAGTATTTT. Its protein is CASSEAVAGGFFRTDTQYF. Full variable domain (remainder filled in from reference TRBV2 and TRBJ2-3): EPEVTQTPSHQVTQMGQEVILRCVPISNHLYFYWYRQILGQKVEFLVSFYNNEISEKSEIFDDQFSVERPDGSNFTLKIRSTKLEDSAMYFCASSEAVAGGFFRTDTQYFGPGTRLTVL.

The V gene is TRBV5-5, the J gene TRBJ2-1, with 10 nucleotides matching TRBD2. The CDR3 is 16 residues long. The V and J ends lost 5 bases and 7 bases, in that order; junction bases with no gene match: 12. Germline values: CDR1 SGHKS, CDR2 YYEKEE (reference sequence). This CDR3 reads CASRTLLAGSKNEQFF. For the CDR3, the DNA is TGTGCCAGCAGAACCTTACTAGCGGGATCTAAAAATGAGCAGTTCTTC.

The chain couples TRBV20-1 to TRBJ2-6, with 7 nucleotides matching TRBD1. Trimming cost V 3 bases and J 0 bases; bases outside gene matches: 14. CDR1 is DFQATT, CDR2 SNEGSKA, per germline (reference sequence). The CDR3 loop spans 19 amino acids. The CDR3 DNA is TGCAGTGCTAGTCCCTCCGGGACAGAGGTCTCCTCTGGGGCCAACGTCCTGACTTTC. Its translation: CSASPSGTEVSSGANVLTF.

This clone was recorded a few times. The chain recombines TRBV9 with TRBJ1-6, with unresolved D. Per germline, CDR1 SGDLS and CDR2 YYNGEE. V was cut by 4 bases and J by 9 bases, with 14 bases left in between. CDR3 length: 14 amino acids. CDR3: CASSPSSAGSPLHF. CDR3 nucleotide sequence: TGTGCCAGCAGCCCCAGCTCGGCGGGTTCACCCCTCCACTTT.

V usage is TRBV19 and J usage is TRBJ2-1; 7 bases are a match to TRBD2. This CDR3 contains 16 residues. Germline V CDR1 and CDR2: LNHDA, SQIVND (reference sequence). V was clipped by 5 bases and J by 4 bases; unmatched bases: 11. The CDR3 bases are TGTGCCAGTAGTCAAATTGGACTAGTCGGATACAATGAGCAGTTCTTC. It is translated as CASSQIGLVGYNEQFF.

The rearrangement joins TRBV6-5 to TRBJ1-1, with TRBD1 matching over 7 bases. The CDR3 sequence is 15 residues long. The J segment lost 4 bases and the V segment lost 4 bases, leaving 9 bases of the junction unmatched. The germline V gene has CDR1 MNHEY and CDR2 SVGAGI. CDR3 sequence: CASSSPDRKVTEAFF. In DNA form, the CDR3 reads TGTGCCAGCAGTTCCCCGGACAGGAAGGTCACTGAAGCTTTCTTT.

The rearrangement links TRBV4-2 to TRBJ1-5; 7 bases line up with TRBD1. In germline, CDR1 is LGHNA, CDR2 YNFKEQ. This CDR3 is built from 24 residues. Trimming cost V 0 bases and J 0 bases; bases outside gene matches: 26. CDR3 coding DNA: TGTGCCAGCAGCCAAGATATAGGGGGCATCGGTTATGGTTCGATTGGGAATAGCAATCAGCCCCAGCATTTT. It yields the protein CASSQDIGGIGYGSIGNSNQPQHF.

This chain uses TRBV5-1 with TRBJ2-7; 10 bases fit TRBD2. This CDR3 comprises 15 residues. Germline V lookup: CDR1 SGHRS, CDR2 YFSETQ. Losses at the gene ends were 4 bases for V and 6 bases for J; bases not matched to a gene: 10. In nucleotides, the CDR3 is TGCGCCAGCAGCCGAACGACTAGCGGGTTAACCGAGCAGTACTTC. Encoded protein: CASSRTTSGLTEQYF.

The chain is built from TRBV5-1 and TRBJ1-4; no reliable D call. CDR1 is SGHRS and CDR2 is YFSETQ in the germline V gene. The CDR3 sequence is 14 residues long. V was shortened by 0 bases and J by 0 bases, with 3 bases between the two germline ends. CDR3 residues: CASSLAATNEKLFF. In DNA form, the CDR3 reads TGCGCCAGCAGCTTGGCTGCAACTAATGAAAAACTGTTTTTT.

The rearrangement joins TRBV5-1 to TRBJ2-3; the match to TRBD2 covers 10 bases. The CDR3 has 16 amino acids. CDR1 and CDR2 from the germline V gene are SGHRS and YFSETQ. Germline trimming cut 5 bases from V and 1 base from J; bases unmatched to any gene: 7. CDR3 protein: CASSPALAGGTDTQYF. CDR3 nucleotide sequence: TGCGCCAGCAGTCCCGCCCTAGCGGGAGGCACAGATACGCAGTATTTT.

The V call is TRBV5-1, the J call TRBJ1-2, with 7 bases aligning to TRBD1. The J segment lost 6 bases and the V segment lost 4 bases, leaving 0 bases of the junction unmatched. The CDR3 is 11 residues long. CDR1 SGHRS and CDR2 YFSETQ come from the germline V gene. The CDR3 region has the DNA TGCGCCAGCAGCGACAGGGATGGCTACACCTTC. Residues: CASSDRDGYTF. Variable domain in full (rest from reference TRBV5-1 and TRBJ1-2): KAGVTQTPRYLIKTRGQQVTLSCSPISGHRSVSWYQQTPGQGLQFLFEYFSETQRNKGNFPGRFSGRQFSNSRSEMNVSTLELGDSALYLCASSDRDGYTFGSGTRLTVV.

This chain joins TRBV9 and TRBJ1-1; the D gene is possibly TRBD1 (5 bases). Germline V gene lookup returns CDR1 SGDLS and CDR2 YYNGEE. V gave up 0 bases and J gave up 4 bases, with 10 bases separating them. The CDR3 is made up of 14 amino acids. The CDR3 DNA is TGTGCCAGCAGCGTAGGCCTTCAGGGCACTGAAGCTTTCTTT. This gives the protein CASSVGLQGTEAFF.

The chain uses TRBV23-1 and TRBJ1-1; D not resolved. TRBV23-1 is known as an ORF, though its function is uncertain. This CDR3 has 15 residues. V lost 4 bases and J lost 2, with 14 bases in between. CDR3 residues: CASSPRPGVNTEAFF. CDR3 sequence (DNA): TGCGCCAGCAGTCCGAGACCGGGAGTTAACACTGAAGCTTTCTTT.

The chain is built from TRBV5-6 and TRBJ2-3; the match to TRBD2 covers 9 bases. The CDR3 has 11 amino acids. Germline V CDR1 and CDR2: SGHDT, YYEEEE. The CDR3 spells CGSGRSDTQYF. In nucleotides, the CDR3 is TGTGGTAGCGGGAGATCAGATACGCAGTATTTT.

The CDR3 loop is CASSPPGGISSYEQYF. The DNA for the CDR3 is TGTGCCAGCTCACCCCCGGGGGGTATAAGCTCCTACGAGCAGTACTTC. The rearrangement links TRBV18 to TRBJ2-7; 7 bases line up with TRBD2. V shed 3 bases, J shed 0 bases, and the junction held 8 bases outside the gene matches. Per germline, CDR1 KGHSH and CDR2 LQKENI. CDR3 size: 16 residues. Using reference TRBV18 and TRBJ2-7 for the parts outside the CDR3, the full variable domain is NAGVMQNPRHLVRRRGQEARLRCSPMKGHSHVYWYRQLPEEGLKFMVYLQKENIIDESGMPKERFSAEFPKEGPSILRIQQVVRGDSAAYFCASSPPGGISSYEQYFGPGTRLTVT.

The gene calls are TRBV10-3 and TRBJ2-7; no definite D call. The CDR3 is 11 amino acids. The germline V gene encodes CDR1 ENHRY and CDR2 SYGVKD. V gave up 10 bases and J gave up 4 bases, with 11 bases separating them. The CDR3 DNA is TGTGCCACCCAACTTGATTACGAGCAGTACTTC. Its translation is CATQLDYEQYF.

This clone was seen a few times. The same CDR3 is also encoded by other DNA sequences in this sample. The chain joins TRBV30 to TRBJ2-7; D not resolved. In germline, CDR1 is GTSNPN, CDR2 SVGIG (reference sequence). The CDR3 contains 10 residues. V dropped 5 bases and J dropped 3 bases, with 5 bases sitting between them. DNA for the CDR3: TGTGCCTGGGGTAACTACGAGCAGTACTTC. The encoded protein is CAWGNYEQYF.

The V and J genes are TRBV19 and TRBJ2-7; D perhaps matches TRBD2 (6 bases). V was pared by 8 bases and J by 3 bases, with 11 bases between. CDR1 is LNHDA and CDR2 is SQIVND in the germline V gene (reference sequence). The CDR3 consists of 12 residues. Here the CDR3 reads CASAPGGYEQYF. CDR3 nucleotide sequence: TGTGCCAGTGCCCCCGGGGGCTACGAGCAGTACTTC.

V gene TRBV9 combines with J gene TRBJ2-3, with D possibly TRBD1 on 5 matching bases. Germline CDR1 reads SGDLS; CDR2 reads YYNGEE. Trimming cost V 0 bases and J 1 base, with 12 bases left between them. The CDR3 loop spans 16 amino acids. The CDR3 sequence is CASSVGTGRGTDTQYF. DNA of the CDR3: TGTGCCAGCAGCGTAGGTACAGGCAGGGGCACAGATACGCAGTATTTT.

The gene calls are TRBV6-1 and TRBJ1-2; D not resolved. The CDR3 has 13 residues. With 3 bases removed from V and 2 bases from J, the gap between germline ends came to 7 bases. Per germline, CDR1 MNHNS and CDR2 SASEGT. This CDR3 reads CASSDTFNYGYTF. The CDR3 region has the DNA TGTGCCAGCAGTGATACATTCAACTATGGCTACACCTTC.

V usage is TRBV28 and J usage is TRBJ2-3, with TRBD2 matching 9 bases. J gave up 3 bases and V 6 bases, and 7 bases lay outside the gene matches. The CDR3 runs to 15 residues. From germline, CDR1 is MDHEN and CDR2 SYDVKM. The CDR3, as DNA: TGTGCCAGCAGCGTAGCGGGAGCCTCTACAGATACGCAGTATTTT. Protein product: CASSVAGASTDTQYF.

This clone was seen many times. The J gene is TRBJ2-7, the V gene TRBV10-3, with D tentatively TRBD1 (6 bases). The CDR3 has 11 residues. Trimming cost V 6 bases and J 6 bases, with 9 bases left between them. The germline V gene encodes CDR1 ENHRY and CDR2 SYGVKD. CDR3 loop: CAISTGSEQYF. CDR3 DNA: TGTGCCATCAGCACAGGGTCCGAGCAGTACTTC.